The rows below give T cell receptor beta chains drawn from one sample of a study of liver allograft versus peripheral blood T cells. MiXCR was run by TCRdb on the reads, yielding one entry per CDR3 protein. The sample holds roughly 15,000 distinct CDR3 sequences, 20% to 25% seen once. The receptor source for this set is a human patient who had a liver transplant. A subset of T cells may come from the graft donor. Both conserved end residues are part of each CDR3. Fields, in order: D gene, J gene, clone size, V gene, CDR3 DNA, CDR3 protein. D genes are given only for firm matches. The size entry is marked missing in some rows and otherwise reads once, few, many or a size class.

D gene: .
J gene: TRBJ1-5
clone size: .
V gene: TRBV12-3/TRBV12-4
CDR3 DNA: TGTGCCAGCAGACTCAATTCTGGGGATGATCAGCCCCAGCATTTT
CDR3 protein: CASRLNSGDDQPQHF

D gene: .
J gene: TRBJ1-1
clone size: medium-sized
V gene: TRBV5-4
CDR3 DNA: TGTGCCAGCAGCCCTAGGGGTAATGAAGCTTTCTTT
CDR3 protein: CASSPRGNEAFF

D gene: .
J gene: TRBJ1-2
clone size: medium-sized
V gene: TRBV5-4
CDR3 DNA: TGTGCCAGCATCCCCGGCCTGATCTATGGCTACACCTTC
CDR3 protein: CASIPGLIYGYTF

D gene: .
J gene: TRBJ1-3
clone size: medium-sized
V gene: TRBV6-6
CDR3 DNA: TGTGCCAGCAGTTACTCGACCCAAAACTCTGGAAACACCATATATTTT
CDR3 protein: CASSYSTQNSGNTIYF

D gene: .
J gene: TRBJ1-5
clone size: .
V gene: TRBV6-1
CDR3 DNA: TGTGCCAGCAGTCGCCAGGGTCTCAATCAGCCCCAGCATTTT
CDR3 protein: CASSRQGLNQPQHF

D gene: .
J gene: TRBJ1-2
clone size: .
V gene: TRBV5-6
CDR3 DNA: TGTGCCAGCAGCTTGTACAGGGCGGGTGGCTACACCTTC
CDR3 protein: CASSLYRAGGYTF

D gene: TRBD1
J gene: TRBJ1-2
clone size: .
V gene: TRBV5-6
CDR3 DNA: TGTGCCAGCAGCTCACAGGGGCTAGTCCTCTATGGCTACACCTTC
CDR3 protein: CASSSQGLVLYGYTF

D gene: .
J gene: TRBJ1-3
clone size: many
V gene: TRBV6-5
CDR3 DNA: TGTGCCAGCAGTCTGACTTCGGGACGGCTCTCTGGAAACACCATATATTTT
CDR3 protein: CASSLTSGRLSGNTIYF

D gene: .
J gene: TRBJ1-1
clone size: once
V gene: TRBV20-1
CDR3 DNA: TGCAGTGCTAGACCTGACGCGAACACTGAAGCTTTCTTT
CDR3 protein: CSARPDANTEAFF

D gene: TRBD2
J gene: TRBJ2-2
clone size: .
V gene: TRBV6-2/TRBV6-3
CDR3 DNA: TGTGCCAGCAGTGGGGGGGTTACCGGGGAGCTGTTTTTT
CDR3 protein: CASSGGVTGELFF

D gene: .
J gene: TRBJ1-4
clone size: .
V gene: TRBV6-5
CDR3 DNA: TGTGCCAGCAGGAAAGGGGAAAAACTGTTTTTT
CDR3 protein: CASRKGEKLFF

D gene: TRBD1
J gene: TRBJ1-6
clone size: .
V gene: TRBV20-1
CDR3 DNA: TGCAGTGCTAGTCTGTCGGGACAGTCAAATTCACCCCTCCACTTT
CDR3 protein: CSASLSGQSNSPLHF

D gene: .
J gene: TRBJ1-3
clone size: few
V gene: TRBV7-2
CDR3 DNA: TGTGCCAGCAGCTTAGTACAGGGCTCTGGAAACACCATATATTTT
CDR3 protein: CASSLVQGSGNTIYF

D gene: .
J gene: TRBJ2-2
clone size: .
V gene: TRBV12-3/TRBV12-4
CDR3 DNA: TGTGCCAGCAGCACGAGGGCCGGGGAGCTGTTTTTT
CDR3 protein: CASSTRAGELFF

D gene: TRBD1
J gene: TRBJ2-3
clone size: .
V gene: TRBV7-2
CDR3 DNA: TGTGCCAGCAGCTTAAGCGGGACAGGGTCGAGGGGGACGCAGTATTTT
CDR3 protein: CASSLSGTGSRGTQYF

D gene: TRBD2
J gene: TRBJ2-1
clone size: .
V gene: TRBV30
CDR3 DNA: TGTGCCTGGTCTCCGGGGGGGGCCCTCAATGAGCAGTTCTTC
CDR3 protein: CAWSPGGALNEQFF

D gene: TRBD1
J gene: TRBJ1-2
clone size: many
V gene: TRBV10-3
CDR3 DNA: TGTGCCATAGGACAGGTAGGCGTCTATGGCTACACCTTC
CDR3 protein: CAIGQVGVYGYTF

D gene: .
J gene: TRBJ1-1
clone size: many
V gene: TRBV7-9
CDR3 DNA: TGTGCCAGCAGCTTAGGGTCTGGGCCGGGGGCTGAAGCTTTCTTT
CDR3 protein: CASSLGSGPGAEAFF

D gene: TRBD1
J gene: TRBJ1-4
clone size: .
V gene: TRBV5-4
CDR3 DNA: TGTGCCAGCAGCAAAACCCGGGACAGGGCTGAAAAACTGTTTTTT
CDR3 protein: CASSKTRDRAEKLFF

D gene: TRBD1
J gene: TRBJ1-6
clone size: medium-sized
V gene: TRBV6-1
CDR3 DNA: TGTGCCAGCTATTTCCCTTCGACAGGGGCGAATAATTCACCCCTCCACTTT
CDR3 protein: CASYFPSTGANNSPLHF

D gene: .
J gene: TRBJ2-1
clone size: few
V gene: TRBV5-4
CDR3 DNA: TGTGCCAGCAGCTTGTGGGGGGGGGGCCTTCGGGACAATGAGCAGTTCTTC
CDR3 protein: CASSLWGGGLRDNEQFF

D gene: .
J gene: TRBJ1-5
clone size: many
V gene: TRBV18
CDR3 DNA: TGTGCCAGCTCACCACGGAACAGGAACAATCAGCCCCAGCATTTT
CDR3 protein: CASSPRNRNNQPQHF

D gene: .
J gene: TRBJ1-2
clone size: .
V gene: TRBV12-3/TRBV12-4
CDR3 DNA: TGTGCCAGCAGTCGCCAGGGCTATGGCTACACCTTC
CDR3 protein: CASSRQGYGYTF

D gene: .
J gene: TRBJ1-1
clone size: medium-sized
V gene: TRBV18
CDR3 DNA: TGTGCCAGCTCACCCAGGACAGCTAACACTGAAGCTTTCTTT
CDR3 protein: CASSPRTANTEAFF

D gene: .
J gene: TRBJ1-3
clone size: many
V gene: TRBV6-1
CDR3 DNA: TGTGCCAGCAGTGGTCGGACGGAGCACACCATATATTTT
CDR3 protein: CASSGRTEHTIYF

D gene: TRBD2
J gene: TRBJ2-3
clone size: many
V gene: TRBV6-2/TRBV6-3
CDR3 DNA: TGTGCCAGCACCCTATTAGCGGGGCCCACGGATACGCAGTATTTT
CDR3 protein: CASTLLAGPTDTQYF